A selection of T cell receptor beta chains follows, all from one sample in a study of T cells in Graves' hyperthyroidism and ophthalmopathy. TCRdb reprocessed the multiplex PCR reads with MiXCR, giving one entry per CDR3 protein. The sample lists about 380,000 distinct CDR3 sequences; roughly 20% were seen once. The specimen sequenced was blood. The receptor source for this set is a man aged 18 to 35 with Graves' ophthalmopathy. The conserved cysteine and the conserved F or W are not part of the CDR3 here. Each record gives: J gene, V gene, CDR3 protein.

TRBJ2-7,TRBV13,ASSLVWGRSSGEQY
TRBJ1-6,TRBV10-3,AINPTEGNSPLH
TRBJ1-1,TRBV15,ATSRGKGGNTEAF
TRBJ1-1,TRBV5-1,ASIGTNTEAF
TRBJ2-3,TRBV9,ASSVGLDTDTQY
TRBJ1-6,TRBV6-1,ASTPGYNSPLH
TRBJ2-7,TRBV5-1,ASSQGWEQY
TRBJ1-2,TRBV7-8,ASSPRPRDRVYDGYT
TRBJ1-1,TRBV6-1,ASSAHSVVLTEAF
TRBJ2-7,TRBV28,ASSWRGESYEQY
TRBJ1-1,TRBV12-3/TRBV12-4,ASSLALCGTEAF
TRBJ1-2,TRBV25-1,ASSDIKGTGAYGYT